These 16 T cell receptor beta chains were all obtained from the same sample, sequenced in a study of T cells expressing NK-cell markers. For each CDR3 protein, TCRdb gives one entry from its re-call of the 5' RACE reads, without DNA. The listing records tens of thousands of distinct CDR3 sequences. Sequencing was carried out using blood T cells: a sorted CD56 or NKG2C T cell subset, CD4+ or CD8+ T cells, or bulk PBMC T cells (not recorded which). All receptors come from a woman aged 18-70 years in good health.

V usage is TRBV29-1 and J usage is TRBJ2-2; checking the TCRdb D call of TRBD2 is not possible without DNA. This CDR3 spans 14 amino acids. Per germline, CDR1 SQVTM and CDR2 ANQGSEA. The CDR3 spells CSVELGGPTGELFF.

The gene calls are TRBV4-1 and TRBJ1-4; TCRdb indicates TRBD1, and absent DNA this call remains unverified. The CDR3 loop spans 13 amino acids. The germline gives CDR1 MGHRA, CDR2 YSYEKL. The CDR3 sequence: CASSRAANEKLFF.

The V call is TRBV6-1, the J call TRBJ1-2. This CDR3 is 13 amino acids long. Germline V gene sequence: CDR1 MNHNS, CDR2 SASEGT. CDR3 in amino acids: CASSHGRDYGYTF.

J is TRBJ2-7 and V is TRBV19; TCRdb's D call, TRBD1, is unchecked because there is no DNA. This CDR3 comprises 15 residues. Germline V gene lookup returns CDR1 LNHDA and CDR2 SQIVND (reference sequence). The CDR3 sequence is CASSLAGTGGVEQYF. The full variable domain, its missing parts supplied by reference TRBV19 and TRBJ2-7, is DGGITQSPKYLFRKEGQNVTLSCEQNLNHDAMYWYRQDPGQGLRLIYYSQIVNDFQKGDIAEGYSVSREKKESFPLTVTSAQKNPTAFYLCASSLAGTGGVEQYFGPGTRLTVT.

The rearrangement joins TRBV20-1 to TRBJ2-1; TCRdb calls TRBD1, which cannot be checked without DNA. The CDR3 spans 14 residues. Per the germline V gene, CDR1 is DFQATT and CDR2 is SNEGSKA (reference sequence). The CDR3 loop reads CSAPVGGDYNEQFF.

The rearrangement links TRBV29-1 to TRBJ2-7. The germline gives CDR1 SQVTM, CDR2 ANQGSEA. This CDR3 has 12 amino acids. This CDR3 reads CSVVDSPYEQYF.

The genes are TRBV3-1 and TRBJ2-7; TCRdb designates TRBD1, a call that cannot be tested without DNA. This CDR3 region has 17 residues. Germline CDR1 is LGHDT and CDR2 is YNNKEL (reference sequence). This chain's CDR3 is CASSQDNPGLTSYEQYF.

The chain couples TRBV27 to TRBJ2-7; TCRdb's assignment of TRBD1 cannot be checked, as there is no DNA. CDR3 length equals 15 residues. CDR1 is MNHEY, CDR2 SMNVEV, per germline (reference sequence). The CDR3 sequence is CASSLSGDRAVEQYF.

This chain links TRBV27 with TRBJ2-2; there is no DNA to check the TCRdb D call of TRBD1. Germline V gives CDR1 MNHEY, CDR2 SMNVEV (reference sequence). CDR3 size: 15 residues. CDR3 region: CASSFDRGNTGELFF.

This chain joins TRBV3-1 and TRBJ2-7; TCRdb's D gene call, TRBD1, goes unchecked for lack of DNA. CDR1 and CDR2 from the germline V gene are LGHDT and YNNKEL (reference sequence). The CDR3 consists of 16 residues. CDR3 in amino acids: CASSHTSSDREKVQYF.

The V call is TRBV30, the J call TRBJ2-7; the D gene TCRdb calls, TRBD2, cannot be checked with no DNA. The CDR3 has 13 residues. Germline CDR1 reads GTSNPN; CDR2 reads SVGIG (reference sequence). The CDR3 sequence: CAWRTSGSGEQYF.

The chain couples TRBV27 to TRBJ1-4. The germline gives CDR1 MNHEY, CDR2 SMNVEV (reference sequence). This CDR3 spans 14 amino acids. The CDR3: CASSLGGRDEKLFF. The variable domain in full, with the rest retrieved from reference TRBV27 and TRBJ1-4, is EAQVTQNPRYLITVTGKKLTVTCSQNMNHEYMSWYRQDPGLGLRQIYYSMNVEVTDKGDVPEGYKVSRKEKRNFPLILESPSPNQTSLYFCASSLGGRDEKLFFGSGTQLSVL.

This rearrangement joins TRBV2 to TRBJ1-2; as DNA is missing, the TRBD1 call by TCRdb cannot be tested. CDR3 size: 14 residues. Germline values: CDR1 SNHLY, CDR2 FYNNEI. The CDR3 here is CASRQTGGRNGYTF.

V usage is TRBV27 and J usage is TRBJ1-4. Germline CDR1 and CDR2: MNHEY and SMNVEV (reference sequence). The CDR3 sequence is 15 residues long. The CDR3 reads CASSLSGLSGEKLFF. Drawing the rest from reference TRBV27 and TRBJ1-4, the complete variable domain is EAQVTQNPRYLITVTGKKLTVTCSQNMNHEYMSWYRQDPGLGLRQIYYSMNVEVTDKGDVPEGYKVSRKEKRNFPLILESPSPNQTSLYFCASSLSGLSGEKLFFGSGTQLSVL.

This rearrangement joins TRBV12-3 or TRBV12-4 to TRBJ2-6; the D gene TCRdb calls, TRBD1, cannot be checked with no DNA. CDR3 length equals 17 residues. CDR3 sequence: CASSPVRGGTGANVLTF.

This rearrangement joins TRBV27 to TRBJ1-2; checking the TCRdb D call of TRBD1 is not possible without DNA. CDR3 length equals 15 residues. From germline, CDR1 is MNHEY and CDR2 SMNVEV (reference sequence). CDR3 sequence: CASSLTPDRHYGYTF.